This note documents a single TCR beta chain sequence. This record comes from a study of blood T cell repertoires in COVID-19. Study details: Acute-phase and convalescent COVID-19 samples originated in the United States, Italy and Spain. PBMCs, B-cell-depleted T cells, or T cells provided the cDNA or gDNA that made up the material.

As originally analysed: Researchers report that nucleated cell counts were estimated from reference gene primer amplification. Method: immunoSEQ multiplex PCR; TCRdb's copy keeps in-frame clones and lacks some. That table gives V, J and clone size, and the DNA gave D and trimming. The sample consists of tens of thousands of clones, about three quarters of them appearing once. This CDR3 is built from 16 residues. Germline values: CDR1 SGHRS, CDR2 YFSETQ. V lost 0 bases, J lost 2 bases, and 6 bases stayed unmatched. The sequence derives from a woman of 80 years or more with acute or convalescent COVID-19. The V call is TRBV5-1, the J call TRBJ2-3; 7 bases are a match to TRBD2. Sequenced sample: peripheral blood. The CDR3 DNA reads TGCGCCAGCAGCTTGGGGTCTAGCGGCCCCACAGATACGCAGTATTTT. It codes for CASSLGSSGPTDTQYF.